A single sample gave rise to the 29 T cell receptor beta chains below, sequenced in a study of T-cell reconstitution after alpha-beta-depleted transplantation in children. It was with unique molecular identifiers that the TCRbeta library was prepared. TCRdb independently ran MiXCR on the PCR reads; one entry per CDR3 protein. The repertoire has approximately 800,000 distinct CDR3 sequences, 16% of them found once; the top ten carry approximately 5%. The specimen was PBMCs, mostly from graft donor cells, collected 360 days after TCRalphabeta/CD19-depleted stem cell transplant. Source of these receptors: a male patient aged 5 to 17 who had a stem cell transplant for acute lymphoblastic leukemia, so the T cells may come from the graft donor.

This clonotype came up many times. The V and J genes are TRBV5-6 and TRBJ2-1; 9 positions match TRBD2. V shed 1 base, J shed 2 bases, and the junction held 7 bases outside the gene matches. From germline, CDR1 is SGHDT and CDR2 YYEEEE. The CDR3 consists of 17 residues. The chain's CDR3 is CASSLIWREGPYNEQFF. The DNA of the CDR3 is TGTGCCAGCAGCTTGATTTGGCGGGAGGGCCCCTACAATGAGCAGTTCTTC. The whole variable domain, remainder taken from reference TRBV5-6 and TRBJ2-1, is DAGVTQSPTHLIKTRGQQVTLRCSPKSGHDTVSWYQQALGQGPQFIFQYYEEEERQRGNFPDRFSGHQFPNYSSELNVNALLLGDSALYLCASSLIWREGPYNEQFFGPGTRLTVL.

The sample holds a few counts of this clonotype. This chain uses TRBV4-1 with TRBJ2-1; TRBD2 matches at 8 bases. The length of the CDR3 is 13 residues. V lost 5 bases to trimming and J lost 9 bases; unmatched junction nucleotides: 6. The germline gives CDR1 MGHRA, CDR2 YSYEKL. In nucleotides, the CDR3 is TGCGCCAGCAGCTCGAGGACTAGCTTTGAGCAGTTCTTC. The encoded protein is CASSSRTSFEQFF.

The chain is built from TRBV12-3 or TRBV12-4 and TRBJ2-3; TRBD2 aligns across 10 bases. This CDR3 spans 15 amino acids. With 7 bases clipped from V and 7 bases from J, the junction kept 11 bases outside the gene matches. The CDR3 coding sequence is TGTGCCAGCAAAGGTAGCGGGAGGAATTCGAATACGCAGTATTTT. Translated, it gives CASKGSGRNSNTQYF.

This clonotype was found a few times. The gene calls are TRBV5-5 and TRBJ1-1, with D unclear. Looked up from germline, CDR1 is SGHKS and CDR2 is YYEKEE (reference sequence). The V and J ends lost 4 bases and 4 bases respectively, with 8 bases between them. The CDR3 runs to 12 residues. For the CDR3, the DNA is TGTGCCAGCAGCCCCCCAACCACTGAAGCTTTCTTT. It is translated as CASSPPTTEAFF.

The V call is TRBV7-9, the J call TRBJ2-2, with D possibly matching TRBD1 (6 bases). The germline CDR1 and CDR2 sequences are SEHNR and FQNEAQ (reference sequence). This CDR3 is 15 amino acids long. Trimming removed 2 bases at V and 5 bases at J, with 12 bases between. The CDR3 spells CASSLRQGWTGELFF. For the CDR3, the DNA is TGTGCCAGCAGCTTACGGCAGGGGTGGACCGGGGAGCTGTTTTTT.

The rearrangement uses TRBV4-1 and TRBJ2-5; the D is unclear. V dropped 1 base and J dropped 1 base, with 7 bases sitting between them. CDR3 length: 14 residues. Germline assignment: CDR1 MGHRA and CDR2 YSYEKL. In DNA, the CDR3 is TGCGCCAGCAGCCAAGTGTTCATCCAAGAGACCCAGTACTTC. Translating it yields CASSQVFIQETQYF.

Only a few counts were recorded for this clonotype. The chain uses TRBV18 and TRBJ2-7; 10 bases are shared with TRBD1. The CDR3 extends over 15 amino acids. V was clipped by 3 bases and J by 2 bases; unmatched bases: 4. Germline V gives CDR1 KGHSH, CDR2 LQKENI. CDR3 sequence: CASSPGTGEAYEQYF. The CDR3 bases are TGTGCCAGCTCACCTGGGACAGGGGAGGCCTACGAGCAGTACTTC.

The rearrangement links TRBV20-1 to TRBJ2-1, with TRBD2 as a possible D gene (6 bases). The length of the CDR3 is 14 residues. V gave up 3 bases and J gave up 4 bases, with 13 bases separating them. Germline assignment: CDR1 DFQATT and CDR2 SNEGSKA (reference sequence). The CDR3 DNA reads TGCAGTGCTAGGATAGCGGAAACGTACAATGAGCAGTTCTTC. Its protein product is CSARIAETYNEQFF.

The genes are TRBV5-1 and TRBJ2-7; TRBD2 is a possible D gene (5 bases). The germline V and J ends were trimmed by 3 bases and 3 bases, with 13 bases remaining between them. This CDR3 spans 14 amino acids. The V gene's germline CDR1 is SGHRS and CDR2 YFSETQ. In DNA form, the CDR3 reads TGCGCCAGCAGCTCGGGATCGCGTCTCTACGAGCAGTACTTC. Protein product: CASSSGSRLYEQYF.

This clonotype was recorded many times. The chain recombines TRBV20-1 with TRBJ2-1; maybe TRBD2 (5 bases). The germline CDR1 and CDR2 sequences are DFQATT and SNEGSKA (reference sequence). CDR3 length: 17 residues. Trimming took 1 base from V and 0 from J, leaving 16 bases between them. The CDR3 bases are TGCAGTGCTAGAGCAGGAGGCGCCCCGGACTCCTACAATGAGCAGTTCTTC. Translated: CSARAGGAPDSYNEQFF.

In its sample, this clonotype was seen a few times. The rearrangement joins TRBV14 to TRBJ2-7; 7 bases line up with TRBD1. Germline-derived CDR1 and CDR2 are SGHDN and FVKESK. The CDR3 spans 13 residues. V shed 3 bases, J shed 3 bases, and the junction held 2 bases outside the gene matches. CDR3 sequence (DNA): TGTGCCAGCAGCCAGCGGACAGGCTACGAGCAGTACTTC. It specifies CASSQRTGYEQYF.

This clonotype was seen a few times. V gene TRBV2 combines with J gene TRBJ2-2; 8 bases are shared with TRBD2. The ends lost 4 bases at V and 2 bases at J; junction bases unmatched: 9. The CDR3 covers 17 residues. Germline lookup yields CDR1 SNHLY and CDR2 FYNNEI. The CDR3 sequence: CASSVLRTSYNTGELFF. CDR3 DNA sequence: TGTGCCAGCAGTGTACTCAGGACTAGCTACAACACCGGGGAGCTGTTTTTT.

The chain uses TRBV10-1 and TRBJ2-7; D uncertain. Trimming took 0 bases from V and 3 from J, leaving 6 bases between them. CDR3 size: 13 residues. CDR1 and CDR2 from the germline V gene are WNHNN and SYGVQD (reference sequence). The CDR3 loop reads CASSESNLYEQYF. The CDR3 DNA follows: TGCGCCAGCAGTGAGTCGAACCTCTACGAGCAGTACTTC.

This clonotype has ten or more counts. The V call is TRBV7-9, the J call TRBJ1-2; 7 bases match TRBD1. The CDR3 loop spans 14 amino acids. J was trimmed by 8 bases and V by 5 bases; bases with no gene match: 11. Germline CDR1 SEHNR, CDR2 FQNEAQ (reference sequence). In nucleotides, the CDR3 is TGTGCCAGCAGCGGACAGGCACAAGTAGGCGGCTACACCTTC. This gives the protein CASSGQAQVGGYTF.

The CDR3 reads CASSLNGAGTGELFF. DNA for the CDR3: TGTGCCAGCAGCTTAAATGGGGCGGGCACCGGGGAGCTGTTTTTT. The chain combines TRBV11-2 with TRBJ2-2; the D gene could be TRBD1 or TRBD2 (5 bases each). Per the germline V gene, CDR1 is SGHAT and CDR2 is FQNNGV. The ends were cut back, 2 bases at V and 4 bases at J, with 11 bases in the middle. The CDR3 has 15 residues. Full variable domain (rest looked up from reference TRBV11-2 and TRBJ2-2): EAGVAQSPRYKIIEKRQSVAFWCNPISGHATLYWYQQILGQGPKLLIQFQNNGVVDDSQLPKDRFSAERLKGVDSTLKIQPAKLEDSAVYLCASSLNGAGTGELFFGEGSRLTVL.

This clonotype turned up a few times. The chain recombines TRBV10-3 with TRBJ2-5; D perhaps matches TRBD2 (6 bases). CDR3 length equals 16 residues. Germline loops: CDR1 ENHRY, CDR2 SYGVKD. V dropped 4 bases and J dropped 5 bases, with 20 bases sitting between them. Here the CDR3 reads CAISARGRAHKETQYF. CDR3 nucleotides: TGTGCCATCAGTGCGCGGGGCCGGGCCCACAAGGAGACCCAGTACTTC.

This clonotype was counted a few times. This rearrangement joins TRBV12-3 or TRBV12-4 to TRBJ2-1; TRBD2 aligns across 8 bases. V lost 6 bases, J lost 4 bases, and 17 bases stayed unmatched. This CDR3 region has 18 residues. In nucleotides, the CDR3 is TGTGCCAGCAGGGGCTCCCGGACTAGCCCTACCGCATACAATGAGCAGTTCTTC. Residues: CASRGSRTSPTAYNEQFF.

This clonotype was found a few times. The chain has TRBV29-1 and TRBJ2-4; D unclear. V lost 5 bases and J 4 bases, leaving 12 bases between the germline ends. The length of the CDR3 is 13 residues. From germline, CDR1 is SQVTM and CDR2 ANQGSEA. CDR3 sequence (DNA): TGCAGCGTTCGAATCGGCGGTAAAAACATTCAGTACTTC. Amino acid sequence: CSVRIGGKNIQYF.

This clonotype came up a few times. The gene calls are TRBV4-1 and TRBJ2-2; possible D gene TRBD2, 6 bases. The germline V gene encodes CDR1 MGHRA and CDR2 YSYEKL. The CDR3 covers 15 residues. V lost 1 base to trimming and J lost 5 bases, with 11 bases between them. The CDR3 DNA reads TGCGCCAGCAGCCAAGGACTAGGGCGGACCGGGGAGCTGTTTTTT. Translated: CASSQGLGRTGELFF.

This clonotype was detected once. This sequence joins TRBV5-1 and TRBJ2-1; no clear D. The V and J ends lost 5 bases and 9 bases respectively, with 18 bases between them. This CDR3 contains 14 residues. Germline lookup yields CDR1 SGHRS and CDR2 YFSETQ. CDR3 in DNA: TGCGCCAGCAGTAGGTATCTCTCCCTTGGTGAGCAGTTCTTC. Its protein is CASSRYLSLGEQFF.

The genes are TRBV5-1 and TRBJ2-2; D is unclear. This CDR3 has 16 residues. V lost 6 bases and J 0 bases, leaving 15 bases between the germline ends. Per the germline V gene, CDR1 is SGHRS and CDR2 is YFSETQ. CDR3 region: CASTPVLGSNTGELFF. For the CDR3, the DNA is TGCGCCAGCACCCCCGTCCTGGGTTCGAACACCGGGGAGCTGTTTTTT.

In its sample, this clonotype was seen a few times. At one end the junction does not follow the germline gene, possibly because of a read error. This rearrangement joins TRBV3-1 to TRBJ2-7; TRBD1 matches 10 bases. Germline loops: CDR1 LGHDT, CDR2 YNNKEL (reference sequence). The CDR3 loop spans 14 amino acids. CDR3 in amino acids: CASSGRDRGGKAAF. Here the CDR3 DNA reads TGTGCCAGCAGCGGCCGGGACAGGGGAGGCAAGGCCGCTTTC.

The J gene is TRBJ1-1, the V gene TRBV19; D unclear. The germline V gene has CDR1 LNHDA and CDR2 SQIVND (reference sequence). This CDR3 has 9 residues. Trimming left V 11 bases short and J 5 bases short, with 6 bases between. The CDR3 sequence is CACGTEAFF. DNA of the CDR3: TGTGCCTGTGGAACTGAAGCTTTCTTT.

V usage is TRBV11-1 and J usage is TRBJ2-3; the match to TRBD2 covers 8 bases. Germline lookup yields CDR1 SGHAT and CDR2 FQDESV (reference sequence). This CDR3 is built from 18 residues. V dropped 3 bases and J dropped 3; count of bases not matched to a gene: 14. CDR3 nucleotide sequence: TGTGCCAGCAGCTTCCTTCAAATAGGCGGGAGGACAACAGATACGCAGTATTTT. It specifies CASSFLQIGGRTTDTQYF.

This clonotype appeared many times. This chain links TRBV12-3 or TRBV12-4 with TRBJ2-2; 7 nucleotides match TRBD1. V was clipped by 5 bases and J by 6 bases; unmatched bases: 3. The CDR3 has 13 amino acids. Here the CDR3 reads CASSHRGAGELFF. CDR3 sequence (DNA): TGTGCCAGCAGTCACAGGGGAGCCGGGGAGCTGTTTTTT.

The chain couples TRBV15 to TRBJ2-7; D may be TRBD1 (6 bases). Germline V gene lookup returns CDR1 LNHNV and CDR2 YYDKDF (reference sequence). This CDR3 region has 16 residues. V lost 1 base to trimming and J lost 0 bases, with 13 bases between them. The CDR3 protein is CATSRAPHRDSYEQYF. CDR3 nucleotides: TGTGCCACCAGCAGAGCCCCCCACAGGGACTCCTACGAGCAGTACTTC.

The chain is built from TRBV4-1 and TRBJ2-1, with D uncertain. V gave up 0 bases and J gave up 3 bases, with 9 bases separating them. The CDR3 runs 15 residues. The V gene's germline CDR1 is MGHRA and CDR2 YSYEKL. CDR3 region: CASSQEFGFYNEQFF. In DNA, the CDR3 is TGCGCCAGCAGCCAAGAATTCGGCTTCTACAATGAGCAGTTCTTC.

The gene calls are TRBV12-5 and TRBJ2-7, with 11 bases fitting TRBD1. Looked up from germline, CDR1 is LGHNT and CDR2 is FRNRAP. The V segment lost 7 bases and the J segment 3 bases; nucleotides outside the gene matches: 5. The CDR3 consists of 14 residues. The CDR3 nucleotides read TGTGCTAGTGAAGGACAGGGGGCCTTCTACGAGCAGTACTTC. It translates to CASEGQGAFYEQYF.

This clonotype has just a few counts. The gene calls are TRBV5-1 and TRBJ2-7; 8 bases line up with TRBD2. Germline CDR1 and CDR2: SGHRS and YFSETQ. The CDR3 sequence is 14 residues long. V lost 5 bases, J lost 2 bases, and 6 bases stayed unmatched. The CDR3 sequence is CASRIRGGTYEQYF. DNA of the CDR3: TGCGCCAGCAGGATCCGCGGGGGGACCTACGAGCAGTACTTC.